This TCR beta chain comes out of a study of blood T cell repertoires in COVID-19. Under the authors' procedure: By means of reference gene primer amplification, nucleated cell counts were estimated. Profiled with immunoSEQ multiplex PCR; TCRdb holds only in-frame clones, not every one. V and J calls and clone size are as listed in that table; D and trimming were resolved from the DNA. The data show under 85,000 clones, with more than 75% seen just once and roughly 22% held by the top ten. The receptor's source is a human donor in a cohort sampled during active COVID-19. The specimen was peripheral blood.

Written as DNA, the CDR3 is TGTGCCAGCAGCTTTCTAGCGGGGGCCAAAAATGAGCAGTTCTTC. Translated, it gives CASSFLAGAKNEQFF. V and J are TRBV11-2 and TRBJ2-1, with 10 bases fitting TRBD2. This CDR3 is 15 amino acids long. From germline, CDR1 is SGHAT and CDR2 FQNNGV. V lost 3 bases, J lost 7 bases, and 6 bases stayed unmatched.